The 23 T cell receptor beta chains listed next were all sequenced from one sample in a study of technical replicates of blood from several donors. Produced via immunoSEQ multiplex PCR; TCRdb's table is partial and in-frame only. This sample carries more than 65,000 clones, over 75% of them seen once, and the ten largest clones take roughly 3.9%. Sequencing was performed on PBMCs. The receptors were gathered from a human donor in good health. Some clones in this sample may be carry-over from other donors' samples.

The chain employs TRBV5-8 and TRBJ2-5; D may be TRBD1 (5 bases). Looked up from germline, CDR1 is SGHTS and CDR2 is YDEGEE. This CDR3 has 16 residues. With 0 bases removed from V and 1 base from J, the gap between germline ends came to 13 bases. CDR3 sequence (DNA): TGTGCCAGCAGCTTGGGAAAAGGGGTTCCCCAAGAGACCCAGTACTTC. Its translation is CASSLGKGVPQETQYF.

This chain joins TRBV9 and TRBJ2-1, with 13 bases lining up with TRBD2. CDR3 length equals 13 residues. Germline V gene data show CDR1 as SGDLS and CDR2 as YYNGEE. The V gene end was trimmed by 4 bases and the J gene end by 10 bases; junction bases not matched to a gene: 2. The CDR3: CASSSGLAGEQFF. The CDR3 nucleotides read TGTGCCAGCAGCTCGGGACTAGCGGGAGAGCAGTTCTTC. The whole variable domain, remainder taken from reference TRBV9 and TRBJ2-1, is DSGVTQTPKHLITATGQRVTLRCSPRSGDLSVYWYQQSLDQGLQFLIQYYNGEERAKGNILERFSAQQFPDLHSELNLSSLELGDSALYFCASSSGLAGEQFFGPGTRLTVL.

The DNA for the CDR3 is TGTGCCAGCAGCCCAGTAGCGGGGGAAGAGACCCAGTACTTC. Protein: CASSPVAGEETQYF. This chain links TRBV7-3 with TRBJ2-5, with 9 bases lining up with TRBD2. Germline V gene lookup returns CDR1 SGHTA and CDR2 FQGTGA. V lost 5 bases and J lost 3; bases outside the gene matches: 4. This CDR3 has 14 residues.

This sequence joins TRBV20-1 and TRBJ1-2, with D hard to call. The CDR3 is 10 residues long. The V end was cut by 5 bases, the J end by 14 bases, with 15 bases between. Germline CDR1 is DFQATT and CDR2 is SNEGSKA (reference sequence). The CDR3 loop reads CSAREGKGTF. The CDR3, as DNA: TGCAGTGCTCGGGAAGGGAAGGGAACCTTC.

The rearrangement uses TRBV5-6 and TRBJ2-1; a possible D gene is TRBD1 (5 bases). In germline, CDR1 is SGHDT, CDR2 YYEEEE. Deletions cut 4 bases from V and 8 bases from J, with 13 bases between. The CDR3 runs to 13 residues. The CDR3 DNA reads TGTGCCAGCAGCCCAGAACAGGTCTATGAGCAGTTCTTC. Amino acid sequence: CASSPEQVYEQFF.

The chain links TRBV7-8 to TRBJ1-2; the match to TRBD1 covers 7 bases. After removal of 5 bases from V and 2 bases from J, the junction contained 11 bases not matched to a gene. The CDR3 has 16 amino acids. Germline CDR1 is SGHVS and CDR2 is FQNEAQ. CDR3 coding DNA: TGTGCCAGCAGCCCCAGTAGGGGACAGATCAACTATGGCTACACCTTC. Translated, it gives CASSPSRGQINYGYTF.

This chain uses TRBV5-1 with TRBJ2-5; 8 nucleotides line up with TRBD2. The junction had 13 bases not matched to a gene; V was cut back by 5 bases and J by 1 base. The CDR3 is 17 residues long. CDR1 is SGHRS, CDR2 YFSETQ, per germline. CDR3 nucleotides: TGCGCCAGCAGATTCGAAGTCGGGGGGGGCTCCCAAGAGACCCAGTACTTC. It codes for CASRFEVGGGSQETQYF.

The chain links TRBV7-9 to TRBJ2-3; 12 positions match TRBD2. This CDR3 spans 18 amino acids. The J segment lost 3 bases and the V segment lost 2 bases, leaving 9 bases of the junction unmatched. Germline-derived CDR1 and CDR2 are SEHNR and FQNEAQ (reference sequence). The CDR3 sequence: CASSLRLAGGPRTDTQYF. The CDR3 nucleotides are TGTGCCAGCAGCTTAAGGCTAGCGGGGGGGCCACGGACAGATACGCAGTATTTT.

The chain recombines TRBV5-4 with TRBJ2-2, with 11 bases matching TRBD2. CDR3 length: 17 residues. Trimming removed 4 bases from V and 6 bases from J; junction bases left unmatched: 11. In germline, CDR1 is SGHNT, CDR2 YYREEE (reference sequence). The CDR3 protein is CASSPGSSGRWPGELFF. The CDR3 DNA follows: TGTGCCAGCAGCCCGGGTTCTAGCGGGAGGTGGCCCGGGGAGCTGTTTTTT. Full variable domain (missing parts from reference TRBV5-4 and TRBJ2-2): ETGVTQSPTHLIKTRGQQVTLRCSSQSGHNTVSWYQQALGQGPQFIFQYYREEENGRGNFPPRFSGLQFPNYSSELNVNALELDDSALYLCASSPGSSGRWPGELFFGEGSRLTVL.

V and J are TRBV7-6 and TRBJ2-1; possible D gene TRBD2, 6 bases. The CDR3 extends over 14 amino acids. V was cut by 1 base and J by 6 bases, with 10 bases left in between. Per the germline V gene, CDR1 is SGHVS and CDR2 is FNYEAQ. The CDR3 nucleotides read TGTGCCAGCAGCTTAGTGGGGGGAGCCAATGAGCAGTTCTTC. It encodes CASSLVGGANEQFF.

The J gene is TRBJ1-2, the V gene TRBV4-1; the D is unclear. Trimming removed 0 bases at V and 4 bases at J, with 15 bases between. This CDR3 contains 16 residues. Looked up from germline, CDR1 is MGHRA and CDR2 is YSYEKL. The CDR3 spells CASSQDIAAPGYGYTF. In DNA, the CDR3 is TGCGCCAGCAGCCAAGATATAGCGGCACCAGGCTATGGCTACACCTTC.

Only a few counts were recorded for this clone. V usage is TRBV21-1 and J usage is TRBJ1-1; TRBD1, as called in the table, went unchecked against the DNA. TRBV21-1 is a pseudogene segment. The CDR3 has 13 residues. The CDR3 region is CASSRMPSSEAFF. Here the CDR3 DNA reads TGTGCCAGCAGCCGTATGCCCAGTTCTGAAGCTTTCTTT.

This clone has a count of ten or more. The chain employs TRBV30 and TRBJ1-2, with D uncertain. The germline CDR1 and CDR2 sequences are GTSNPN and SVGIG (reference sequence). Trimming removed 2 bases from V and 4 bases from J, with 11 bases in between. The CDR3 has 13 residues. The CDR3 sequence: CAWSLERSYGYTF. The CDR3 DNA reads as TGTGCCTGGAGTTTGGAGAGGTCCTATGGCTACACCTTC.

This chain links TRBV7-2 with TRBJ1-3; D not certain. Trimming removed 7 bases at V and 0 bases at J, with 16 bases between. This CDR3 comprises 16 residues. CDR1 is SGHTA and CDR2 is FQGNSA in the germline V gene. As DNA, the CDR3 is TGTGCCAGCACCACGGCCGGAGGCAGCTCTGGAAACACCATATATTTT. Translating it yields CASTTAGGSSGNTIYF.

This clone was counted only a few times. V usage is TRBV7-3 and J usage is TRBJ1-1; the D is unclear. V shed 5 bases and J shed 5 bases, with 9 bases lying between them. Germline V gene lookup returns CDR1 SGHTA and CDR2 FQGTGA. This CDR3 contains 12 residues. This chain's CDR3 is CASSGQKTEAFF. For the CDR3, the DNA is TGTGCCAGCAGCGGGCAGAAAACTGAAGCTTTCTTT.

The count of this clone is one. The rearrangement links TRBV20-1 to TRBJ2-7; maybe TRBD1 (6 bases). Trimming removed 6 bases from V and 3 bases from J, with 9 bases in between. The CDR3 totals 11 residues. Germline CDR1 is DFQATT and CDR2 is SNEGSKA (reference sequence). The DNA of the CDR3 is TGCAGTGCGGTACAGGGCTACGAGCAGTACTTC. This sequence encodes CSAVQGYEQYF.

J is TRBJ1-1 and V is TRBV7-2, with 7 bases lining up with TRBD1. CDR1 SGHTA and CDR2 FQGNSA come from the germline V gene. With 5 bases clipped from V and 1 base from J, the junction kept 7 bases outside the gene matches. CDR3 length equals 15 residues. CDR3 sequence reads: CASSQGVSANTEAFF. The CDR3 region has the DNA TGTGCCAGCAGCCAGGGGGTCAGTGCGAACACTGAAGCTTTCTTT.

CDR3 sequence reads: CASSPGLLYEQYF. Written as DNA, the CDR3 is TGTGCCAGCAGTCCCGGACTTTTATACGAGCAGTACTTC. This sequence joins TRBV27 and TRBJ2-7; D is perhaps TRBD2 (5 bases). Germline loops: CDR1 MNHEY, CDR2 SMNVEV (reference sequence). This CDR3 has 13 amino acids. The V end was cut by 5 bases, the J end by 4 bases, with 12 bases between.

The chain carries TRBV6-5 and TRBJ1-1; D call uncertain. The V end lost 4 bases, the J end lost 7 bases, and 16 bases lay between the germline ends. CDR1 and CDR2 from the germline V gene are MNHEY and SVGAGI. The CDR3 contains 14 residues. CDR3 residues: CASSLTREKDEAFF. CDR3 coding DNA: TGTGCCAGCAGTTTGACCCGGGAAAAAGATGAAGCTTTCTTT.

The chain recombines TRBV19 with TRBJ1-4, with 9 bases fitting TRBD1. Germline V gene sequence: CDR1 LNHDA, CDR2 SQIVND (reference sequence). The CDR3 has 17 residues. The V and J ends lost 4 bases and 2 bases, in that order; junction bases with no gene match: 8. CDR3 nucleotides: TGTGCCAGTAGTACTACCGACAGGGGGAGGACTAATGAAAAACTGTTTTTT. Translation gives CASSTTDRGRTNEKLFF.

The V call is TRBV18, the J call TRBJ2-7; 10 bases map to TRBD2. CDR3 length equals 15 residues. The junction had 7 bases not matched to a gene; V was cut back by 1 base and J by 7 bases. CDR1 is KGHSH, CDR2 LQKENI, per germline. In nucleotides, the CDR3 is TGTGCCAGCTCACCACTTTCTAGCGGGAGTGGAGAGCAGTACTTC. Protein product: CASSPLSSGSGEQYF.

The gene calls are TRBV9 and TRBJ1-5; tentative D call: TRBD1 (5 bases). CDR1 and CDR2 from the germline V gene are SGDLS and YYNGEE. The V end lost 2 bases, the J end lost 2 bases, and 11 bases lay between the germline ends. The CDR3 has 15 residues. The CDR3 spells CASSVGGTGNQPQHF. The DNA of the CDR3 is TGTGCCAGCAGCGTTGGGGGGACGGGCAATCAGCCCCAGCATTTT.

This sequence joins TRBV4-1 and TRBJ1-5; TRBD1 matches 10 bases. The CDR3 totals 14 residues. J was trimmed by 7 bases and V by 4 bases; bases with no gene match: 4. Germline V CDR1 and CDR2: MGHRA, YSYEKL. The CDR3 is CASSLPGQGQPQHF. The CDR3 bases are TGCGCCAGCAGCCTTCCGGGACAGGGGCAGCCCCAGCATTTT.